The 26 T cell receptor beta chains below all came from one sample that was sequenced in a study of T cells in Graves' hyperthyroidism and ophthalmopathy. RNA transcripts provided the source from which TCR beta CDR3 regions were amplified. The HTBI primer set served for first-round RT-PCR of the TCR CDR3. In TCRdb, the multiplex PCR reads were re-called with MiXCR into one record per CDR3 protein. The sample contains around 300,000 distinct CDR3 sequences, about 14% of which appear only once. Sequencing used blood. Receptors were obtained from a young woman with Graves' hyperthyroidism that later progressed to Graves' ophthalmopathy.

This clonotype was seen ten or more times. V gene TRBV14 combines with J gene TRBJ2-5; 14 nucleotides match TRBD2. Germline V gene lookup returns CDR1 SGHDN and CDR2 FVKESK. With V trimmed by 1 base and J by 7 bases, 8 bases remained unmatched. This CDR3 comprises 17 residues. The CDR3 DNA follows: TGTGCCAGCAGCCAAGTTCTGGGACTAGCGGGAGAGGGGACCCAGTACTTC. This codes for CASSQVLGLAGEGTQYF.

There are many counts of this clonotype. V is TRBV11-2 and J is TRBJ2-7; 8 nucleotides line up with TRBD2. The germline CDR1 and CDR2 sequences are SGHAT and FQNNGV. V trimming: 3 bases; J trimming: 7 bases; junction bases outside the gene matches: 5. The length of the CDR3 is 13 residues. The chain's CDR3 is CASSLKRELEQYF. The CDR3 DNA reads as TGTGCCAGCAGCTTGAAGCGGGAGTTAGAGCAGTACTTC.

This sequence joins TRBV3-1 and TRBJ1-2; 8 bases map to TRBD1. After removal of 4 bases from V and 7 bases from J, the junction contained 11 bases not matched to a gene. CDR1 and CDR2 (germline): LGHDT, YNNKEL (reference sequence). The CDR3 totals 15 residues. The CDR3 nucleotides read TGTGCCAGCAGCCGACTAACGGGACAGGTCGGTGGCTACACCTTC. It yields the protein CASSRLTGQVGGYTF.

This clonotype has more than one count but fewer than ten. The chain recombines TRBV6-1 with TRBJ1-6, with TRBD1 identical over 7 bases. Per the germline V gene, CDR1 is MNHNS and CDR2 is SASEGT. With 6 bases clipped from V and 8 bases from J, the junction kept 10 bases outside the gene matches. This CDR3 is built from 15 residues. CDR3 sequence (DNA): TGTGCCAGCAGCCACAGGGGACGGCCGTATTCACCCCTCCACTTT. This sequence encodes CASSHRGRPYSPLHF.

This clonotype was recorded at least ten times. The V call is TRBV18, the J call TRBJ1-2; the D is unclear. The V and J ends lost 0 bases and 2 bases respectively, with 10 bases between them. This CDR3 is built from 15 residues. The germline CDR1 and CDR2 sequences are KGHSH and LQKENI. The CDR3 is CASSPPTGSNYGYTF. Here the CDR3 DNA reads TGTGCCAGCTCACCACCGACGGGGTCGAACTATGGCTACACCTTC.

On this clonotype: A much bigger clone sits one base away, suggesting this may be a read error. The rearrangement links TRBV6-2 or TRBV6-3 to TRBJ2-2; either TRBD1 or TRBD2 may supply D (5 bases each). The CDR3 spans 16 residues. Germline assignment: CDR1 MNHEY and CDR2 SVGEGT. The CDR3 region has the DNA TGTGCCAGCAGCCAACCGGGGCTTACATGGACCGGGGAGCTGCTTTTT. Amino acids: CASSQPGLTWTGELLF.

Many counts were recorded for this clonotype. V usage is TRBV10-3 and J usage is TRBJ1-2, with 7 nucleotides matching TRBD1. The CDR3 has 12 residues. Germline V gene sequence: CDR1 ENHRY, CDR2 SYGVKD. The trim removed 7 bases at V and 7 bases at J, leaving 6 bases unmatched. In nucleotides, the CDR3 is TGTGCCATCACCGAGACAGGGATTGGCTACACCTTC. It is translated as CAITETGIGYTF.

At least ten counts were recorded for this clonotype. The V call is TRBV5-8, the J call TRBJ2-5; 9 nucleotides line up with TRBD1. CDR3 length: 16 amino acids. Losses at the gene ends were 1 base for V and 3 bases for J; bases not matched to a gene: 7. The germline gives CDR1 SGHTS, CDR2 YDEGEE. CDR3 DNA: TGTGCCAGCAGCTTGCCGCCGGGACAGGGAAAAGAGACCCAGTACTTC. It translates to CASSLPPGQGKETQYF.

In regard to this clonotype: This may be a read error: a much more frequent sequence differs by one nucleotide. V is TRBV20-1 and J is TRBJ2-2; perhaps D is TRBD1 or TRBD2 (6 bases each). CDR1 and CDR2 from the germline V gene are DFQATT and SNEGSKA (reference sequence). The CDR3 extends over 16 amino acids. The CDR3 DNA follows: TGCAGTGCTAAAAAGACAGGCGGGTTGGACACCGGGGGGCTGTTTTTT. The encoded protein is CSAKKTGGLDTGGLFF.

To note about this clonotype: This clone may be a read error of a much larger clone one base away. This is likely a read error, given that the CDR3 carries no conserved phenylalanine or tryptophan at its end. V is TRBV7-2 and J is TRBJ2-7, with no clear D. V lost 1 base, J lost 3 bases, and 4 bases lay in between. The CDR3 spans 12 residues. Germline V gene lookup returns CDR1 SGHTA and CDR2 FQGNSA. The CDR3 DNA sequence: TGTGCCAGCAGCTTAGAACACTACGAGCAGTACCTC. The encoded protein is CASSLEHYEQYL.

This clonotype has ten or more counts. V is TRBV6-1 and J is TRBJ2-7, with 11 bases aligning to TRBD2. The length of the CDR3 is 15 residues. The germline CDR1 and CDR2 sequences are MNHNS and SASEGT. V trimming: 6 bases; J trimming: 7 bases; junction bases outside the gene matches: 11. The CDR3: CASRPTTSGAPEQYF. For the CDR3, the DNA is TGTGCCAGCAGGCCGACGACTAGCGGGGCCCCTGAGCAGTACTTC.

The table lists this clonotype with many counts. This sequence joins TRBV11-2 and TRBJ2-5, with unresolved D. Germline assignment: CDR1 SGHAT and CDR2 FQNNGV. V dropped 5 bases and J dropped 1 base, with 11 bases sitting between them. The CDR3 totals 14 residues. The CDR3 DNA follows: TGTGCCAGCAGCGTAGGAATGAGCCAAGAGACCCAGTACTTC. Translated: CASSVGMSQETQYF.

In its sample, this clonotype was seen many times. The chain carries TRBV7-2 and TRBJ2-3; 13 bases agree with TRBD2. The germline gives CDR1 SGHTA, CDR2 FQGNSA. The CDR3 has 16 residues. Losses at the gene ends were 4 bases for V and 5 bases for J; bases not matched to a gene: 6. CDR3 residues: CASSSLAGGAIDTQYF. CDR3 DNA sequence: TGTGCCAGCAGCTCACTAGCGGGAGGGGCGATAGATACGCAGTATTTT.

In its sample, this clonotype was seen many times. This chain uses TRBV29-1 with TRBJ2-1; TRBD1 agrees at 8 bases. Germline V gives CDR1 SQVTM, CDR2 ANQGSEA. The V and J ends lost 1 base and 3 bases, in that order; junction bases with no gene match: 8. This CDR3 has 16 residues. The CDR3 is CSVEGRQGTGYNEQFF. CDR3 nucleotide sequence: TGCAGCGTTGAAGGTCGACAGGGGACCGGCTACAATGAGCAGTTCTTC.

This clonotype was recorded at least ten times. The V call is TRBV10-3, the J call TRBJ1-5, with D perhaps matching TRBD1 (5 bases). The V and J ends lost 1 base and 3 bases respectively, with 10 bases between them. The CDR3 has 15 amino acids. CDR1 is ENHRY, CDR2 SYGVKD, per germline. The CDR3 region has the DNA TGTGCCATCAGTGAGTGGGGCAGGGCCAATCAGCCCCAGCATTTT. Translating it yields CAISEWGRANQPQHF.

The table lists this clonotype with a few counts. V and J are TRBV6-2 or TRBV6-3 and TRBJ2-7, with 9 bases fitting TRBD1. Trimming cost V 6 bases and J 7 bases; bases outside gene matches: 4. This CDR3 has 12 residues. CDR1 and CDR2 from the germline V gene are MNHEY and SVGEGT. The CDR3 DNA is TGTGCCAGCAGAGGGACAGGGAGGGAGCAGTACTTC. This codes for CASRGTGREQYF.

This clonotype came up many times. The chain combines TRBV20-1 with TRBJ2-5; D is undetermined. Germline V gene data show CDR1 as DFQATT and CDR2 as SNEGSKA (reference sequence). The CDR3 covers 12 residues. V gave up 7 bases and J gave up 5 bases, with 14 bases separating them. CDR3 amino acids: CSGRTAVETQYF. The CDR3 DNA sequence: TGCAGTGGAAGAACGGCTGTGGAGACCCAGTACTTC.

V gene TRBV19 combines with J gene TRBJ2-2, with D tentatively TRBD1 (6 bases). Germline lookup yields CDR1 LNHDA and CDR2 SQIVND (reference sequence). Trimming removed 3 bases from V and 6 bases from J, with 8 bases in between. CDR3 length: 13 amino acids. CDR3 loop: CASSIRGPGELFF. In nucleotides, the CDR3 is TGTGCCAGTAGTATCAGGGGACCCGGGGAGCTGTTTTTT.

The CDR3 is CASSQGDRGRGYTF. CDR3 DNA sequence: TGTGCCAGCAGCCAAGGCGACAGGGGACGTGGCTACACCTTC. The chain uses TRBV3-1 and TRBJ1-2, with 8 bases identical to TRBD1. Germline CDR1 LGHDT, CDR2 YNNKEL (reference sequence). Trimming cost V 1 base and J 7 bases; bases outside gene matches: 5. The CDR3 sequence is 14 residues long.

V is TRBV14 and J is TRBJ2-1; possible D gene TRBD1, 5 bases. The germline V gene has CDR1 SGHDN and CDR2 FVKESK. The CDR3 extends over 17 amino acids. V lost 0 bases and J lost 0, with 12 bases in between. CDR3 region: CASSQENRRASYNEQFF. The CDR3 DNA follows: TGTGCCAGCAGCCAAGAAAACAGGCGCGCCTCCTACAATGAGCAGTTCTTC.

This clonotype has ten or more counts. The chain has TRBV7-9 and TRBJ2-1, with unresolved D. V was pared by 1 base and J by 3 bases, with 16 bases between. The CDR3 is 17 amino acids. Germline V gene data show CDR1 as SEHNR and CDR2 as FQNEAQ (reference sequence). The CDR3 reads CASSLGLTSWSYNEQFF. The CDR3 DNA reads as TGTGCCAGCAGCTTAGGGCTGACCTCCTGGAGCTACAATGAGCAGTTCTTC.

V usage is TRBV20-1 and J usage is TRBJ1-6; the D is unclear. CDR1 is DFQATT, CDR2 SNEGSKA, per germline (reference sequence). This CDR3 region has 17 residues. The V and J ends lost 0 bases and 8 bases respectively, with 20 bases between them. CDR3 nucleotide sequence: TGCAGTGCTAGAGATATGATCCGGACTCGAAGGGATTCACCCCTCCACTTT. It specifies CSARDMIRTRRDSPLHF.

This clonotype came up many times. The V call is TRBV11-2, the J call TRBJ2-1, with 8 nucleotides matching TRBD2. Trimming at V came to 2 bases and at J to 9 bases, leaving 15 bases not matched to a gene. CDR1 and CDR2 (germline): SGHAT, FQNNGV. CDR3 length: 17 residues. Here the CDR3 reads CASSLLVGTRIPSEQFF. CDR3 nucleotides: TGTGCCAGCAGCTTATTGGTCGGGACTAGGATCCCCTCTGAGCAGTTCTTC.

On this clonotype itself: A much more abundant neighbour one base away suggests this may be a read error. The rearrangement joins TRBV6-1 to TRBJ1-5; no reliable D call. CDR1 and CDR2 (germline): MNHNS, SASEGT. The germline V and J ends were trimmed by 6 bases and 9 bases, with 15 bases remaining between them. The CDR3 is 13 amino acids. The CDR3 loop reads CASSPSGDRPQHF. The DNA of the CDR3 is TGTGCCAGCAGCCCGAGTGGGGATCGGCCCCAGCATTTT.

This clonotype was seen a handful of times. The chain couples TRBV28 to TRBJ2-7, with TRBD1 as a possible D gene (6 bases). CDR3 size: 14 residues. Germline CDR1 MDHEN, CDR2 SYDVKM. The germline V and J ends were trimmed by 6 bases and 3 bases, with 15 bases remaining between them. In DNA, the CDR3 is TGTGCCAGCAGAAAACAGGGAAGCGGCTACGAGCAGTACTTC. As protein: CASRKQGSGYEQYF.

With respect to this clonotype: An end of the junction does not agree with germline; a read error may underlie this. The CDR3 nucleotides are TGCGCCAGCAGCTCCCAGGGGCCGAACACTGAAGCTTTCTTT. It codes for CASSSQGPNTEAFF. V is TRBV9 and J is TRBJ1-1, with a weak D call TRBD1 (6 bases). Germline assignment: CDR1 SGDLS and CDR2 YYNGEE. This CDR3 contains 14 residues. Together with reference TRBV9 and TRBJ1-1, the CDR3 gives the full variable domain: DSGVTQTPKHLITATGQRVTLRCSPRSGDLSVYWYQQSLDQGLQFLIQYYNGEERAKGNILERFSAQQFPDLHSELNLSSLELGDSALYFCASSSQGPNTEAFFGQGTRLTVV.